This T cell receptor (beta chain) appears in the sequencing data of a study of monozygotic twins with inflammatory bowel disease. Using TCRalpha and TCRbeta cDNA, the researchers carried out two nested PCRs that lasted approximately 16 and 10 cycles. Reprocessing the 5' RACE reads, TCRdb reports a single entry for every CDR3 protein and omits DNA. The sample totals about 110,000 distinct CDR3 sequences. Points from the study as a whole: The results supported no single strong signal or clonotype associated with IBD.

A note on this clonotype: Its antigen is unidentified.

CDR3 length: 17 amino acids. From germline, CDR1 is SEHNR and CDR2 FQNEAQ (reference sequence). Every single donor had a roughly 2.5 ml blood sample drawn. The chain employs TRBV7-9 and TRBJ1-1; TCRdb's D gene call, TRBD1, goes unchecked for lack of DNA. The clonotype was recovered from a human donor with ulcerative colitis or Crohn's disease, or a healthy co-twin of an affected twin (not recorded which). The sequencing input was blood. CDR3 residues: CASSLGFPGRKNTEAFF.